The rows below give T cell receptor beta chains drawn from one sample of a study of blood T cell repertoires in COVID-19. Libraries were prepared by immunoSEQ multiplex PCR; TCRdb keeps only in-frame clonotypes and omits some of them. The data hold just over 150,000 clones, with 85% to 90% observed a single time. Material: PBMCs or T cells enriched from blood (not recorded which). All receptors come from a woman in her forties or fifties who had recovered from COVID-19. The CDR3 runs from the conserved cysteine through the conserved F or W. The D gene is left open where the match is weak. Rows may omit the clone size; those that give it use once, few, many or a size class.

TGTGCCAGCAGATCGGCCCCTGGCGGTCAGCCCCAGCATTTT CASRSAPGGQPQHF . TRBV7-3 . TRBJ1-5
TGTGCCAGCAGCCAGAGCCGGACAGGGAGGCTGGCAGATACGCAGTATTTT CASSQSRTGRLADTQYF TRBD1 TRBV3-1/TRBV3-2 . TRBJ2-3
TGTGCCAGTAGTATTGGATCGGGGGCCTACGAGCAGTACTTC CASSIGSGAYEQYF . TRBV19 . TRBJ2-7
TGTGCCAGTAGTATTATGCAGGGTACCCAAGAGACCCAGTACTTC CASSIMQGTQETQYF . TRBV19 few TRBJ2-5
TGTGCCACCACAAAACGGCAAGAGACCCAGTACTTC CATTKRQETQYF . TRBV24-1 . TRBJ2-5
TGTGCCACCAGTGACCCCAGGGCTCGCACAGATACGCAGTATTTT CATSDPRARTDTQYF . TRBV24-1 . TRBJ2-3
TGTGCCAGCAGCTTGGGGTCACGACAGGGTTCTATCTACGAGCAGTACTTC CASSLGSRQGSIYEQYF TRBD1 TRBV5-4 . TRBJ2-7
TGTGCCAGCAGTGCGCATCAGGGGGCTCAAGAGACCCAGTACTTC CASSAHQGAQETQYF TRBD1 TRBV7-2 . TRBJ2-5
TGTGCCAGCAGCCCCCTGACAGGGCGCCAAGAGACCCAGTACTTC CASSPLTGRQETQYF TRBD1 TRBV7-9 once TRBJ2-5
TGTGCCTCGGGCCGCAGGGTCGTGGATGAAAAACTGTTTTTT CASGRRVVDEKLFF . TRBV19 . TRBJ1-4
TGTGCCAGCAGCAAATCCCCAAAGGAGCGGGGGGGCCTTGCTGAGCAGTTCTTC CASSKSPKERGGLAEQFF . TRBV21-1 . TRBJ2-1
TGTGCCAGCAGGGGATCTTACAGGGGAGTGGAGACTAATGAAAAACTGTTTTTT CASRGSYRGVETNEKLFF TRBD1 TRBV6-4 . TRBJ1-4
TGTGCCAGTTCGCGAATAGGGGGTACGGGCCGAGCCAAAAACATTCAGTACTTC CASSRIGGTGRAKNIQYF . TRBV19 once TRBJ2-4
TGTGCCAGCAGTACAACTAGCACGGCAGATACGCAGTATTTT CASSTTSTADTQYF . TRBV6-5 once TRBJ2-3
TGTGCCAGCAGCACTGCCGGGACAACAATCTACGAGCAGTACTTC CASSTAGTTIYEQYF . TRBV28 . TRBJ2-7
TGTGCCACCAGGGACAGGGGCCGTGGCACTGAAGCTTTCTTT CATRDRGRGTEAFF TRBD1 TRBV24-1 . TRBJ1-1
TGCGCCAGCAGCCCCGGCCTGACTAGCGGGACCTACGAGCAGTACTTC CASSPGLTSGTYEQYF TRBD2 TRBV5-1 . TRBJ2-7
TGTGCCAGCGAAACTAGCGGCCCTGGGCGGTTCTTC CASETSGPGRFF TRBD2 TRBV6-5 few TRBJ2-1
TGTGCCAGCTTTTGGGGGGGCGGGGGCACTGAAGCTTTCTTT CASFWGGGGTEAFF . TRBV19 . TRBJ1-1
TGTGCCAGCAGGTGGGACAGCCAAGAGACCCAGTACTTC CASRWDSQETQYF TRBD1 TRBV12-3/TRBV12-4 . TRBJ2-5
TGTGCCAGCAGCTACCCCCAGGGGACGGCCAAAAACATTCAGTACTTC CASSYPQGTAKNIQYF . TRBV5-8 . TRBJ2-4
TGCGCCAGCACCAAAATGGGACAGGGCTATGGCTACACCTTC CASTKMGQGYGYTF TRBD1 TRBV10-2 . TRBJ1-2
TGTGCCAGCAGCGCCACCGGCGAGGCTTATAGCAATCAGCCCCAGCATTTT CASSATGEAYSNQPQHF . TRBV9 . TRBJ1-5
TGCGCCAGCAGCCAAGACCCCCACAGGGGGTCGAGCGAGCAGTACTTC CASSQDPHRGSSEQYF TRBD1 TRBV4-3 . TRBJ2-7